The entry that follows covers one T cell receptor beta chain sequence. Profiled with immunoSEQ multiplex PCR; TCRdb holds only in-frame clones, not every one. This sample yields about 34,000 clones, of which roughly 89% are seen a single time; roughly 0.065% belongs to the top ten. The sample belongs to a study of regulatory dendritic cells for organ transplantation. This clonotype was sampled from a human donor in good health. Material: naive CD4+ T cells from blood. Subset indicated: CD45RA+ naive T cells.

This CDR3 is CASSLWTEHYEQYF. CDR3 DNA: TGTGCCAGCAGTTTGTGGACAGAACACTACGAGCAGTACTTC. V usage is TRBV28 and J usage is TRBJ2-7, with D possibly being TRBD1 (6 bases). This CDR3 region has 14 residues. CDR1 MDHEN and CDR2 SYDVKM come from the germline V gene. V dropped 3 bases and J dropped 3 bases, with 12 bases sitting between them.